The rows below give T cell receptor beta chains drawn from one sample of a study of blood T cell repertoires in COVID-19. Only in-frame clones appear in the TCRdb table, and some are missing; sequencing was by immunoSEQ multiplex PCR. This sample has fewer than 80,000 clones, with 90% found just once. Sequencing was done on a sample of peripheral blood. These receptors were taken from a man aged 50 to 60 with acute or convalescent COVID-19. Each CDR3 is given with its conserved first and last residue. A D gene is named only where the DNA matches it firmly. Clone size, where shown, is once, few, many, or a class for clones that have expanded.

CDR3 protein	CDR3 DNA	V gene	J gene	clone size	D gene
CASSPSGAYNEQFF	TGTGCCAGCTCCCCTAGCGGGGCCTACAATGAGCAGTTCTTC	TRBV3-1/TRBV3-2	TRBJ2-1	NA	TRBD2
CAILGTSGSTDTQYF	TGTGCCATACTAGGGACTAGCGGGAGCACAGATACGCAGTATTTT	TRBV21-1	TRBJ2-3	NA	NA
CASSFGLSGAAYEQYF	TGCGCCAGCAGCTTTGGGTTAAGCGGGGCCGCCTACGAGCAGTACTTC	TRBV5-1	TRBJ2-7	NA	TRBD2
CASGLELLAKNIQYF	TGTGCTAGTGGTTTGGAACTTCTAGCCAAAAACATTCAGTACTTC	TRBV12-5	TRBJ2-4	NA	NA
CSVPNQGLSYNEQFF	TGCAGCGTCCCGAACCAGGGGTTGTCCTACAATGAGCAGTTCTTC	TRBV29-1	TRBJ2-1	NA	NA
CASSPLLAVNTGELFF	TGTGCCAGCTCACCTTTGCTAGCGGTAAACACCGGGGAGCTGTTTTTT	TRBV18	TRBJ2-2	NA	TRBD2
CAIRPGNTEAFF	TGTGCCATCAGGCCAGGGAACACTGAAGCTTTCTTT	TRBV10-3	TRBJ1-1	once	NA
CASSRGGAGETQYF	TGCGCCAGCAGCCGCGGAGGGGCCGGGGAGACCCAGTACTTC	TRBV4-3	TRBJ2-5	NA	NA
CASSVADRGITDTQYF	TGTGCCAGCAGCGTCGCGGACAGGGGCATTACAGATACGCAGTATTTT	TRBV9	TRBJ2-3	NA	TRBD1
CASSYSQGLPGNTIYF	TGTGCCAGCAGTTACTCACAGGGTCTCCCTGGAAACACCATATATTTT	TRBV6-5	TRBJ1-3	NA	NA
CASSEGAGRNNEQFF	TGTGCCAGCAGTGAGGGAGCGGGCCGAAACAATGAGCAGTTCTTC	TRBV2	TRBJ2-1	few	NA
CASSIGRGSQPQHF	TGTGCCAGTAGTATAGGCAGGGGATCTCAGCCCCAGCATTTT	TRBV19	TRBJ1-5	few	NA
CASSVSGGYQYF	TGTGCCAGCAGCGTATCCGGAGGGTACCAGTACTTC	TRBV9	TRBJ2-4	NA	NA
CASSLEGGSSYNEQFF	TGTGCCAGCAGCTTGGAGGGCGGGAGCTCCTACAATGAGCAGTTCTTC	TRBV5-6	TRBJ2-1	NA	TRBD2
CASSGGQGKNTEAFF	TGTGCCAGCAGCGGCGGACAGGGGAAGAACACTGAAGCTTTCTTT	TRBV9	TRBJ1-1	NA	TRBD1
CASSLEGAGNSPLHF	TGCGCCAGCAGCTTGGAGGGGGCAGGGAATTCACCCCTCCACTTT	TRBV5-1	TRBJ1-6	NA	TRBD1
CSGDVVETQYF	TGCAGCGGAGATGTGGTGGAGACCCAGTACTTC	TRBV29-1	TRBJ2-5	once	NA
CAWSATFSNEQYF	TGTGCCTGGAGTGCTACCTTTAGCAACGAGCAGTACTTC	TRBV30	TRBJ2-7	NA	NA
CASSYGDLRGQYF	TGTGCCAGCAGTTACGGCGACCTACGGGGGCAGTACTTC	TRBV6-2/TRBV6-3	TRBJ2-7	NA	NA
CATSDPRGYEQYF	TGTGCCACCAGTGATCCGCGGGGCTACGAGCAGTACTTC	TRBV24-1	TRBJ2-7	NA	NA
CASSPGTSGSRDTQYF	TGTGCCAGCAGTCCCGGGACTAGCGGGAGTAGAGATACGCAGTATTTT	TRBV6-4	TRBJ2-3	NA	TRBD2
CASSRQGRSTEAFF	TGCGCCAGCAGCCGACAGGGAAGGAGTACTGAAGCTTTCTTT	TRBV5-1	TRBJ1-1	NA	TRBD1
CASSKGASGRDVMVQYF	TGTGCCAGCAGCAAAGGGGCTAGCGGGAGGGATGTAATGGTGCAGTACTTC	TRBV21-1	TRBJ2-7	NA	NA
CASSVVGLAGVDEQYF	TGTGCCAGCAGCGTAGTAGGTCTAGCGGGTGTCGACGAGCAGTACTTC	TRBV9	TRBJ2-7	NA	TRBD2
CASSFRGQKIDEQFF	TGCGCCAGCAGCTTCAGGGGGCAGAAGATCGATGAGCAGTTCTTC	TRBV5-1	TRBJ2-1	NA	TRBD1
CASSLVPTSTYEQFF	TGTGCCAGCAGCTTAGTACCGACTAGCACTTATGAGCAGTTCTTC	TRBV11-3	TRBJ2-1	NA	TRBD2
CASSKLRDSIAKNIQYF	TGTGCCAGCAGCAAATTAAGGGACAGTATAGCCAAAAACATTCAGTACTTC	TRBV21-1	TRBJ2-4	NA	NA
CATSEGQGAGETQYF	TGTGCCACCAGTGAGGGACAGGGGGCTGGGGAGACCCAGTACTTC	TRBV24-1	TRBJ2-5	NA	TRBD1
CAIRTVGYGYTF	TGTGCCATCAGGACAGTGGGCTATGGCTACACCTTC	TRBV2	TRBJ1-2	NA	NA
CASSIDRGTSEKLFF	TGTGCCAGCAGCATCGACAGGGGTACAAGTGAAAAACTGTTTTTT	TRBV6-5	TRBJ1-4	NA	TRBD1
CATSDKRDSTDTQYF	TGTGCCACCAGTGATAAGCGGGACAGCACAGATACGCAGTATTTT	TRBV24-1	TRBJ2-3	NA	TRBD2
CASSLRPGRAGGETQYF	TGTGCCAGCAGCCTCCGTCCCGGACGGGCCGGGGGAGAGACCCAGTACTTC	TRBV7-6	TRBJ2-5	NA	NA
CASSHLTREAFF	TGTGCCAGCAGCCATCTCACCCGGGAAGCTTTCTTT	TRBV14	TRBJ1-1	NA	NA
CASSAPASGGNEQFF	TGTGCCAGCAGCGCACCCGCCAGCGGGGGTAATGAGCAGTTCTTC	TRBV6-5	TRBJ2-1	NA	TRBD2
CASSQEQRVNEQYF	TGCGCCAGCAGCCAAGAGCAGAGGGTCAACGAGCAGTACTTC	TRBV4-1	TRBJ2-7	NA	NA
CASSLLSGTQYF	TGTGCCAGCAGTTTATTATCGGGGACCCAGTACTTC	TRBV12-3/TRBV12-4	TRBJ2-5	NA	NA
CASSGTSVEQFF	TGTGCCAGTAGTGGGACTAGCGTTGAGCAGTTCTTC	TRBV19	TRBJ2-1	NA	TRBD2
CASKAGPSGANVLTF	TGTGCCAGCAAGGCAGGTCCTTCTGGGGCCAACGTCCTGACTTTC	TRBV7-8	TRBJ2-6	NA	NA
CASSYSNGGTGAFF	TGTGCCAGCAGTTACTCAAACGGCGGGACTGGAGCTTTCTTT	TRBV6-2/TRBV6-3	TRBJ1-1	NA	NA
CASSLSGLNNEQFF	TGTGCCAGCAGCCTTAGCGGGCTAAACAATGAGCAGTTCTTC	TRBV6-5	TRBJ2-1	once	TRBD2
CASSLGQGSPPQHF	TGTGCCAGCAGCCTCGGACAGGGTAGTCCTCCCCAGCATTTT	TRBV6-5	TRBJ1-5	NA	TRBD1
CASGRANEQYF	TGTGCCAGCGGCAGGGCGAACGAGCAGTACTTC	TRBV5-5	TRBJ2-7	NA	NA
CASSGWGETVKAFF	TGTGCCAGTAGTGGGTGGGGGGAAACCGTGAAAGCTTTCTTT	TRBV19	TRBJ1-1	few	NA
CASRSGSPSFAYEQYF	TGTGCCAGTAGGTCGGGGTCTCCAAGCTTCGCCTACGAGCAGTACTTC	TRBV19	TRBJ2-7	NA	NA
CASSLNQGATEAFF	TGTGCCAGCAGCTTAAATCAGGGGGCCACTGAAGCTTTCTTT	TRBV11-1	TRBJ1-1	NA	TRBD1
CASSEGTSGNTIYF	TGCGCCAGCAGCGAGGGCACCTCTGGAAACACCATATATTTT	TRBV5-1	TRBJ1-3	NA	NA
CASSSDSNTDTQYF	TGTGCCAGCAGCTCGGACAGTAACACAGATACGCAGTATTTT	TRBV7-2	TRBJ2-3	NA	NA
CASSSTTSGVETQYF	TGTGCCAGCAGCTCTACGACTAGCGGGGTAGAGACCCAGTACTTC	TRBV3-1/TRBV3-2	TRBJ2-5	NA	TRBD2
CASSYSRGTGELFF	TGTGCCAGCAGTTACTCAAGAGGGACCGGGGAGCTGTTTTTT	TRBV6-5	TRBJ2-2	NA	NA
CASSPTDRGEAFF	TGTGCCAGCAGCCCAACAGACAGGGGTGAAGCTTTCTTT	TRBV7-9	TRBJ1-1	NA	TRBD1
CASSLDGGNTEAFF	TGCGCCAGCAGCTTGGACGGGGGTAACACTGAAGCTTTCTTT	TRBV5-1	TRBJ1-1	NA	NA
CASSSQGAAGNTIYF	TGTGCCAGCAGCTCACAGGGGGCGGCTGGAAACACCATATATTTT	TRBV9	TRBJ1-3	NA	TRBD1
CASSLSLAGGGEQYF	TGTGCCAGCAGCCTCTCGCTAGCGGGAGGTGGGGAGCAGTACTTC	TRBV13	TRBJ2-7	few	TRBD2
CASSADRGTQYF	TGTGCCAGTAGTGCGGACAGGGGAACCCAGTACTTC	TRBV19	TRBJ2-5	NA	TRBD1
CASSAQVNTEAFF	TGTGCCAGCAGTGCACAAGTGAACACTGAAGCTTTCTTT	TRBV2	TRBJ1-1	NA	NA